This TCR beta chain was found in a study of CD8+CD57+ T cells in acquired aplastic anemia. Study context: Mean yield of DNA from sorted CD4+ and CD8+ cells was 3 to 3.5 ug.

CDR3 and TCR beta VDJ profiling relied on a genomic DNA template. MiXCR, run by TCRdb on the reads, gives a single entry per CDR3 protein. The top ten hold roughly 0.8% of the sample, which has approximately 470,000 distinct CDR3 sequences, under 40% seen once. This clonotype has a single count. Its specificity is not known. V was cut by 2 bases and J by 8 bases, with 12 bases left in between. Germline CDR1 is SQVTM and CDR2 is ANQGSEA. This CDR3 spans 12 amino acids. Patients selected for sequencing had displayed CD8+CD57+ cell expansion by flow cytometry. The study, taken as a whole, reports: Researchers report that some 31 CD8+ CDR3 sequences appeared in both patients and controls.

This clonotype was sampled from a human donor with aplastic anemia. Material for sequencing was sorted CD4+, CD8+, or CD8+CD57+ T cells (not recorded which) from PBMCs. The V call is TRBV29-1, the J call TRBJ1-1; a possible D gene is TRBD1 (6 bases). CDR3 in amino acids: CSVEIQGREAFF. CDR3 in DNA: TGCAGCGTTGAAATACAGGGCAGGGAAGCTTTCTTT.